The 25 T cell receptor beta chains below all came from one sample that was sequenced in a study of shared clonotypes between healthy human individuals. TCRdb's table, derived via immunoSEQ multiplex PCR, lists solely in-frame clones and lacks some. This sample has roughly 1 million clones, with approximately 78% found just once. Sequencing was performed on memory CD4+ T cells from PBMCs. The subset denotes: CD45RA-negative fraction. All receptors derive from a man in his late teens or twenties in good health. Some clones in this sample may be carry-over from other donors' samples.

The rearrangement links TRBV29-1 to TRBJ2-3; tentative D call: TRBD1 (5 bases). The V gene lost 7 bases and the J gene lost 2 bases, with 13 bases spanning the gap. CDR3 length: 13 residues. The V gene's germline CDR1 is SQVTM and CDR2 ANQGSEA. The CDR3 DNA is TGCAGCGGAAAGGGGCAGTACACAGATACGCAGTATTTT. Amino acids: CSGKGQYTDTQYF.

The chain recombines TRBV4-1 with TRBJ2-1; 15 bases fit TRBD2. The CDR3 covers 20 residues. V gave up 4 bases and J gave up 4 bases; unmatched junction bases: 14. The germline gives CDR1 MGHRA, CDR2 YSYEKL. The CDR3 reads CASSLGTSGRPPPSYNEQFF. The CDR3, as DNA: TGCGCCAGCAGCCTCGGGACTAGCGGGAGGCCCCCCCCTTCTTACAATGAGCAGTTCTTC.

This clone was found a few times. The gene calls are TRBV18 and TRBJ2-3; possibly TRBD1 for D (6 bases). This CDR3 comprises 14 residues. Trimming cost V 2 bases and J 4 bases, with 10 bases left between them. Germline-derived CDR1 and CDR2 are KGHSH and LQKENI. CDR3 nucleotides: TGTGCCAGCTCACCAGGGGGCGCCCCAGATACGCAGTATTTT. Protein sequence: CASSPGGAPDTQYF.

The chain employs TRBV11-2 and TRBJ2-5, with unresolved D. V shed 0 bases and J shed 1 base, with 9 bases lying between them. Germline V gives CDR1 SGHAT, CDR2 FQNNGV. The CDR3 extends over 15 amino acids. The CDR3 DNA sequence: TGTGCCAGCAGCTTAGATCGGGTCCGCCAAGAGACCCAGTACTTC. Protein product: CASSLDRVRQETQYF.

This clone was seen just once. The chain uses TRBV28 and TRBJ2-3, with D possibly being TRBD1 (6 bases). The V end lost 5 bases, the J end lost 5 bases, and 20 bases lay between the germline ends. The CDR3 runs 16 residues. Per germline, CDR1 MDHEN and CDR2 SYDVKM. In nucleotides, the CDR3 is TGTGCCAGCAGTACCGGCCAAGCTCAGGACAGAGATACGCAGTATTTT. It is translated as CASSTGQAQDRDTQYF.

The gene calls are TRBV6-1 and TRBJ2-3, with D perhaps matching TRBD1 (5 bases). The germline V gene encodes CDR1 MNHNS and CDR2 SASEGT. This CDR3 is 16 amino acids long. The V end was cut by 4 bases, the J end by 3 bases, with 17 bases between. In DNA, the CDR3 is TGTGCCAGCAGTGTGGGTACGCAGGGTGGGACAGATACGCAGTATTTT. Translated, it gives CASSVGTQGGTDTQYF.

The V call is TRBV2, the J call TRBJ1-1, with a tentative D call TRBD1 (5 bases). Between the trimmed V and J ends, which lost 6 bases and 1 base, there was a span of 12 bases. This CDR3 region has 14 residues. The germline V gene encodes CDR1 SNHLY and CDR2 FYNNEI. CDR3 DNA sequence: TGTGCCAGCAGCTCCGGGACGACGAACACTGAAGCTTTCTTT. As protein: CASSSGTTNTEAFF. Complete variable domain (other parts from reference TRBV2 and TRBJ1-1): EPEVTQTPSHQVTQMGQEVILRCVPISNHLYFYWYRQILGQKVEFLVSFYNNEISEKSEIFDDQFSVERPDGSNFTLKIRSTKLEDSAMYFCASSSGTTNTEAFFGQGTRLTVV.

This clone was recorded a few times. V is TRBV27 and J is TRBJ2-7; 8 bases fit TRBD2. Trimming removed 1 base from V and 2 bases from J; junction bases left unmatched: 4. This CDR3 contains 15 residues. Germline V lookup: CDR1 MNHEY, CDR2 SMNVEV (reference sequence). The CDR3: CASSLLPSGPYEQYF. The DNA for the CDR3 is TGTGCCAGCAGTTTATTGCCTAGCGGGCCCTACGAGCAGTACTTC.

This clone was observed a few times. Here the CDR3 DNA reads TGTGCCAGCAGCTGGGCCGAGACCCAGTACTTC. Residues: CASSWAETQYF. The gene calls are TRBV5-8 and TRBJ2-5, with D hard to call. The CDR3 is 11 residues long. The germline gives CDR1 SGHTS, CDR2 YDEGEE. V lost 3 bases to trimming and J lost 5 bases, with 5 bases between them.

V usage is TRBV28 and J usage is TRBJ1-4, with TRBD1 identical over 8 bases. Germline assignment: CDR1 MDHEN and CDR2 SYDVKM. The CDR3 has 14 residues. Trimming at V came to 2 bases and at J to 7 bases, leaving 3 bases not matched to a gene. The CDR3: CASSLQGASEKLFF. Written as DNA, the CDR3 is TGTGCCAGCAGTTTACAGGGGGCCAGTGAAAAACTGTTTTTT.

This chain connects TRBV7-9 to TRBJ2-7; D is uncertain. The ends were cut back, 1 base at V and 3 bases at J, with 13 bases in the middle. The length of the CDR3 is 15 residues. CDR1 is SEHNR and CDR2 is FQNEAQ in the germline V gene (reference sequence). The CDR3 region is CASSLDLGLYYEQYF. The DNA of the CDR3 is TGTGCCAGCAGCTTAGATCTTGGTCTTTACTACGAGCAGTACTTC. Complete variable domain (other parts from reference TRBV7-9 and TRBJ2-7): DTGVSQNPRHKITKRGQNVTFRCDPISEHNRLYWYRQTLGQGPEFLTYFQNEAQLEKSRLLSDRFSAERPKGSFSTLEIQRTEQGDSAMYLCASSLDLGLYYEQYFGPGTRLTVT.

This chain joins TRBV7-8 and TRBJ1-2, with D maybe TRBD1 (5 bases). The CDR3 contains 15 residues. Germline V gene data show CDR1 as SGHVS and CDR2 as FQNEAQ. V dropped 4 bases and J dropped 3 bases, with 15 bases sitting between them. CDR3 loop: CASSSPRQGDYGYTF. CDR3 DNA: TGTGCCAGCAGCTCCCCGAGGCAGGGTGACTATGGCTACACCTTC.

This clone was seen a single time. The chain couples TRBV5-6 to TRBJ2-2, with TRBD1 matching 8 bases. Germline CDR1 SGHDT, CDR2 YYEEEE. The V and J ends lost 7 bases and 6 bases, in that order; junction bases with no gene match: 17. The CDR3 spans 17 residues. The CDR3 DNA is TGTGCCAGCCGCCGGACAGGGAGTAGGGCGGGGCCCGGGGAGCTGTTTTTT. As protein: CASRRTGSRAGPGELFF.

The J gene is TRBJ2-7, the V gene TRBV9, with 7 positions matching TRBD1. CDR1 and CDR2 (germline): SGDLS, YYNGEE. The CDR3 is 15 amino acids. After removal of 0 bases from V and 2 bases from J, the junction contained 5 bases not matched to a gene. The CDR3, as DNA: TGTGCCAGCAGCGTAGCCTGGGACAGCGCCTACGAGCAGTACTTC. It encodes CASSVAWDSAYEQYF.

Turning to this clone: This specimen includes other DNA sequences encoding the same CDR3. The J gene is TRBJ2-5, the V gene TRBV6-1; D remains ambiguous. This CDR3 comprises 12 residues. Germline V gene data show CDR1 as MNHNS and CDR2 as SASEGT. V lost 5 bases to trimming and J lost 2 bases, with 6 bases between them. CDR3 protein: CASSRKQETQYF. As DNA, the CDR3 is TGTGCCAGCAGTCGGAAACAAGAGACCCAGTACTTC.

This clone was recorded once. V usage is TRBV2 and J usage is TRBJ2-2; D is uncertain. Trimming shortened V by 7 bases and J by 6 bases, and 6 bases separated the two germline ends. This CDR3 comprises 11 residues. The germline gives CDR1 SNHLY, CDR2 FYNNEI. The CDR3 loop reads CASTRSGELFF. The CDR3, as DNA: TGTGCCAGCACCCGATCCGGGGAGCTGTTTTTT.

The sample holds a few counts of this clone. Other nucleotide sequences from this sample produce the same CDR3. J is TRBJ2-3 and V is TRBV7-6; 9 nucleotides align to TRBD2. Germline assignment: CDR1 SGHVS and CDR2 FNYEAQ. The V gene end was trimmed by 5 bases and the J gene end by 2 bases; junction bases not matched to a gene: 2. The length of the CDR3 is 14 residues. As DNA, the CDR3 is TGTGCCAGCAGCGCTAGCGGGAACACAGATACGCAGTATTTT. Amino acid sequence: CASSASGNTDTQYF.

The chain couples TRBV29-1 to TRBJ1-1, with TRBD1 matching 9 bases. There are 13 residues in the CDR3. V gave up 4 bases and J gave up 3 bases; unmatched junction bases: 3. Germline V gene sequence: CDR1 SQVTM, CDR2 ANQGSEA. The DNA of the CDR3 is TGCAGCGTTGCGGACAGGGGCTACACTGAAGCTTTCTTT. Amino acid sequence: CSVADRGYTEAFF.

V usage is TRBV11-2 and J usage is TRBJ2-5; no clear D gene. Germline V gene data show CDR1 as SGHAT and CDR2 as FQNNGV. The CDR3 is made up of 13 amino acids. The ends were cut back, 5 bases at V and 2 bases at J, with 9 bases in the middle. The CDR3 protein is CASSPVGQETQYF. In DNA form, the CDR3 reads TGTGCCAGCAGCCCCGTAGGGCAAGAGACCCAGTACTTC.

This rearrangement joins TRBV7-6 to TRBJ1-4, with D uncertain. CDR1 and CDR2 (germline): SGHVS, FNYEAQ. The CDR3 runs to 13 residues. Between the trimmed V and J ends, which lost 0 bases and 4 bases, there was a span of 3 bases. The chain's CDR3 is CASSLAHNEKLFF. The CDR3 DNA reads as TGTGCCAGCAGCTTAGCCCATAATGAAAAACTGTTTTTT.

This clone has more than one count but fewer than ten. The rearrangement joins TRBV19 to TRBJ1-4; 9 nucleotides align to TRBD1. V gave up 5 bases and J gave up 12 bases; unmatched junction bases: 13. Germline V gene lookup returns CDR1 LNHDA and CDR2 SQIVND (reference sequence). CDR3 length equals 15 residues. CDR3 sequence reads: CASSSRTGTGLQLFF. The CDR3 DNA is TGTGCCAGTAGTTCGCGCACCGGGACAGGGTTACAACTGTTTTTT.

The sample holds many counts of this clone. V and J are TRBV5-8 and TRBJ1-2; 10 bases are a match to TRBD1. Germline V CDR1 and CDR2: SGHTS, YDEGEE. CDR3 length: 13 residues. V lost 4 bases, J lost 4 bases, and 1 base stayed unmatched. CDR3 DNA: TGTGCCAGCAGCCGGGACAGGGGCTATGGCTACACCTTC. Amino acids: CASSRDRGYGYTF.

The CDR3 is CASSQTSGRDTQYF. The CDR3 DNA is TGTGCCAGCAGCCAGACTAGCGGGAGAGATACGCAGTATTTT. This sequence joins TRBV7-2 and TRBJ2-3, with 12 positions matching TRBD2. The CDR3 length is 14 residues. J gave up 5 bases and V 5 bases, and 2 bases lay outside the gene matches. The V gene's germline CDR1 is SGHTA and CDR2 FQGNSA.

The V and J genes are TRBV19 and TRBJ2-3; D is ambiguous. Between the trimmed V and J ends, which lost 3 bases and 2 bases, there was a span of 18 bases. This CDR3 is built from 17 residues. The V gene's germline CDR1 is LNHDA and CDR2 SQIVND (reference sequence). The CDR3 region is CASSIGSGSQNTDTQYF. CDR3 bases: TGTGCCAGTAGTATCGGTTCGGGCAGCCAAAACACAGATACGCAGTATTTT.

The chain couples TRBV18 to TRBJ2-7, with TRBD2 as a possible D gene (5 bases). Germline CDR1 reads KGHSH; CDR2 reads LQKENI. This CDR3 comprises 13 residues. Trimming removed 6 bases at V and 3 bases at J, with 12 bases between. For the CDR3, the DNA is TGTGCCAGCTCCCCGCAAGGAGGCTACGAGCAGTACTTC. Protein product: CASSPQGGYEQYF.